Below, 30 T cell receptor beta chains from the same sample are listed, as sequenced in a study of early T cells in non-severe SARS-CoV-2 infection. TCRdb re-analysed the 5' RACE reads in MiXCR, keeping a single row per CDR3 protein. The sample contains approximately 56,000 distinct CDR3 sequences, under 12% of which appear only once. Input material: whole blood. These TCRs come from an adult who was a healthcare worker with PCR-confirmed SARS-CoV-2 infection or an uninfected control (not recorded which).

This clonotype was detected ten times or more. V and J are TRBV20-1 and TRBJ1-5, with 10 bases matching TRBD1. Losses at the gene ends were 3 bases for V and 4 bases for J; bases not matched to a gene: 6. Looked up from germline, CDR1 is DFQATT and CDR2 is SNEGSKA (reference sequence). The CDR3 length is 15 residues. CDR3 protein: CSARRGQGVNQPQHF. The CDR3 DNA sequence: TGCAGTGCTAGGCGAGGACAGGGGGTAAATCAGCCCCAGCATTTT.

This clonotype was seen a handful of times. V is TRBV7-2 and J is TRBJ2-5; D tentatively reads TRBD1 or TRBD2 (6 bases each). Trimming removed 2 bases from V and 1 base from J, with 20 bases in between. In germline, CDR1 is SGHTA, CDR2 FQGNSA. This CDR3 spans 18 amino acids. The CDR3 DNA reads TGTGCCAGCAGCTTATCCTGGGGGCTGGGCGGGGCCCAAGAGACCCAGTACTTC. As protein: CASSLSWGLGGAQETQYF.

This clonotype was observed many times. The CDR3 coding sequence is TGTGCCAGCAGTATTCGACAGGGGTTTAACACTGAAGCTTTCTTT. The encoded protein is CASSIRQGFNTEAFF. This rearrangement joins TRBV27 to TRBJ1-1; TRBD1 matches at 8 bases. V lost 5 bases to trimming and J lost 2 bases; unmatched junction nucleotides: 7. This CDR3 spans 15 amino acids. Per the germline V gene, CDR1 is MNHEY and CDR2 is SMNVEV (reference sequence).

This clonotype was counted only a few times. This rearrangement joins TRBV20-1 to TRBJ1-5; 8 nucleotides match TRBD1. The CDR3 consists of 15 residues. Trimming at V came to 4 bases and at J to 8 bases, leaving 13 bases not matched to a gene. Germline V lookup: CDR1 DFQATT, CDR2 SNEGSKA (reference sequence). CDR3 residues: CSATGRAGGVKPQHF. The CDR3 coding sequence is TGCAGTGCTACTGGGAGGGCAGGGGGCGTGAAGCCCCAGCATTTT.

At least ten counts were recorded for this clonotype. The rearrangement joins TRBV27 to TRBJ2-1; TRBD2 might be the D (6 bases). The CDR3 has 14 amino acids. V was cut by 6 bases and J by 3 bases, with 12 bases left in between. From germline, CDR1 is MNHEY and CDR2 SMNVEV (reference sequence). DNA of the CDR3: TGTGCCAGCAGGCGGGAAGAGGTCTACAATGAGCAGTTCTTC. It encodes CASRREEVYNEQFF.

In this sample, this clonotype turned up many times. The genes are TRBV27 and TRBJ2-1; tentative D call: TRBD2 (6 bases). CDR1 MNHEY and CDR2 SMNVEV come from the germline V gene (reference sequence). CDR3 length: 14 amino acids. Trimming took 3 bases from V and 7 from J, leaving 13 bases between them. The CDR3 loop is CASSFREYWNEQFF. Here the CDR3 DNA reads TGTGCCAGCAGTTTTCGGGAGTACTGGAATGAGCAGTTCTTC.

This clonotype was counted at least ten times. The chain joins TRBV27 to TRBJ1-6; D may be TRBD1 (6 bases). V lost 0 bases to trimming and J lost 6 bases, with 21 bases between them. Germline values: CDR1 MNHEY, CDR2 SMNVEV (reference sequence). The length of the CDR3 is 19 residues. In DNA form, the CDR3 reads TGTGCCAGCAGTTTATCAGTCGAGGATCCAGGACAGAGTAATTCACCCCTCCACTTT. It translates to CASSLSVEDPGQSNSPLHF.

The V gene is TRBV7-2, the J gene TRBJ2-1, with 9 bases matching TRBD2. The CDR3 spans 16 residues. The J segment lost 9 bases and the V segment lost 1 base, leaving 10 bases of the junction unmatched. The germline gives CDR1 SGHTA, CDR2 FQGNSA. The CDR3 spells CASSLGGGSGRSEQFF. The CDR3 DNA reads as TGTGCCAGCAGCTTAGGCGGAGGGAGCGGGAGGTCTGAGCAGTTCTTC.

This clonotype has at least ten counts. The chain uses TRBV7-9 and TRBJ2-3, with D tentatively TRBD1 or TRBD2 (5 bases each). This CDR3 comprises 16 residues. CDR1 is SEHNR and CDR2 is FQNEAQ in the germline V gene (reference sequence). Trimming took 4 bases from V and 0 from J, leaving 14 bases between them. The CDR3 sequence is CASSSTGTTSTDTQYF. The CDR3 DNA reads TGTGCCAGCAGCTCAACCGGGACCACTAGCACAGATACGCAGTATTTT.

This clonotype was seen ten or more times. V and J are TRBV11-3 and TRBJ2-1; 9 nucleotides match TRBD1. This CDR3 comprises 15 residues. Looked up from germline, CDR1 is SGHNT and CDR2 is YENEEA. V lost 5 bases to trimming and J lost 2 bases; unmatched junction nucleotides: 4. The CDR3 coding sequence is TGTGCCAGCAGCAGACAGGGGGACCCCTACAATGAGCAGTTCTTC. Protein product: CASSRQGDPYNEQFF.

This clonotype has ten or more counts. V and J are TRBV29-1 and TRBJ2-7; 7 nucleotides align to TRBD2. CDR1 is SQVTM and CDR2 is ANQGSEA in the germline V gene. The length of the CDR3 is 14 residues. Trimming removed 7 bases from V and 3 bases from J; junction bases left unmatched: 12. The CDR3 DNA sequence: TGCAGCGCTACACTCAGGGAGCGGGACTACGAGCAGTACTTC. Its protein is CSATLRERDYEQYF.

The table lists this clonotype with a few counts. This rearrangement joins TRBV20-1 to TRBJ2-4, with D tentatively TRBD1 (6 bases). The CDR3 runs to 16 residues. V was cut by 4 bases and J by 10 bases, with 26 bases left in between. Germline CDR1 reads DFQATT; CDR2 reads SNEGSKA (reference sequence). CDR3 nucleotides: TGCAGTGCTACCTCCCTCCAGGGGAATCGATTAGGGATTCAGTACTTC. It specifies CSATSLQGNRLGIQYF.

This clonotype was counted a few times. The chain links TRBV20-1 to TRBJ2-1; D is undetermined. In germline, CDR1 is DFQATT, CDR2 SNEGSKA (reference sequence). The CDR3 spans 15 residues. Trimming took 0 bases from V and 3 from J, leaving 12 bases between them. The CDR3 loop is CSARDLRGNYNEQFF. The CDR3, as DNA: TGCAGTGCTAGAGATTTGCGCGGTAACTACAATGAGCAGTTCTTC.

This clonotype showed up just a few times. This chain uses TRBV2 with TRBJ2-7; D is perhaps TRBD1 (5 bases). Germline values: CDR1 SNHLY, CDR2 FYNNEI. This CDR3 spans 12 amino acids. V was shortened by 7 bases and J by 9 bases, with 16 bases between the two germline ends. The CDR3 protein is CASNGRVGWQYF. CDR3 DNA sequence: TGTGCCAGCAACGGCAGGGTGGGTTGGCAGTACTTC. Based on the CDR3 plus reference TRBV2 and TRBJ2-7, the full variable domain is EPEVTQTPSHQVTQMGQEVILRCVPISNHLYFYWYRQILGQKVEFLVSFYNNEISEKSEIFDDQFSVERPDGSNFTLKIRSTKLEDSAMYFCASNGRVGWQYFGPGTRLTVT.

CDR3 amino acids: CSARDNLGFSNQPQHF. CDR3 DNA: TGCAGTGCTAGAGATAATTTGGGTTTCAGCAATCAGCCCCAGCATTTT. The chain uses TRBV20-1 and TRBJ1-5, with no clear D. CDR1 and CDR2 from the germline V gene are DFQATT and SNEGSKA (reference sequence). The CDR3 sequence is 16 residues long. The V and J ends lost 0 bases and 1 base respectively, with 13 bases between them.

The chain combines TRBV4-1 with TRBJ2-6, with unresolved D. Trimming removed 5 bases at V and 0 bases at J, with 5 bases between. Per germline, CDR1 MGHRA and CDR2 YSYEKL. The CDR3 is made up of 14 amino acids. The DNA of the CDR3 is TGCGCCAGCAGCTTCAGCTCTGGGGCCAACGTCCTGACTTTC. Its protein is CASSFSSGANVLTF.

Details on this clonotype: The junction does not match germline at one end; this may be a read error. The chain uses TRBV18 and TRBJ1-1; no definite D call. Germline CDR1 and CDR2: KGHSH and LQKENI. This CDR3 is built from 14 residues. The CDR3 DNA follows: TGTGCCAACTCACCATCGGCCGTGAACACTGAAGCTTTCTTT. It codes for CANSPSAVNTEAFF.

This chain joins TRBV4-1 and TRBJ1-1; 9 nucleotides match TRBD1. Germline V gene sequence: CDR1 MGHRA, CDR2 YSYEKL. The V segment lost 0 bases and the J segment 3 bases; nucleotides outside the gene matches: 2. The CDR3 is 15 residues long. DNA for the CDR3: TGCGCCAGCAGCCAAGATCGACAGGGGGACACTGAAGCTTTCTTT. This codes for CASSQDRQGDTEAFF.

This clonotype was detected a few times. This chain connects TRBV29-1 to TRBJ2-3; 10 bases are shared with TRBD1. The CDR3 has 12 residues. Germline assignment: CDR1 SQVTM and CDR2 ANQGSEA. The V and J ends lost 6 bases and 5 bases, in that order; junction bases with no gene match: 2. The chain's CDR3 is CSVDRGGDTQYF. The CDR3 DNA follows: TGCAGCGTGGACAGGGGGGGAGATACGCAGTATTTT.

This rearrangement joins TRBV12-3 or TRBV12-4 to TRBJ2-7; 7 bases are a match to TRBD1. The CDR3 is 15 residues long. The V and J ends lost 6 bases and 9 bases, in that order; junction bases with no gene match: 17. The CDR3 nucleotides are TGTGCCAGCAGCCCGGGACAGAACTTGGTGGTTCGGCAGTACTTC. Its translation is CASSPGQNLVVRQYF.

This clonotype was seen repeatedly, ten times or more. This chain joins TRBV14 and TRBJ1-4; D gene uncertain. The germline gives CDR1 SGHDN, CDR2 FVKESK. The V gene lost 6 bases and the J gene lost 8 bases, with 13 bases spanning the gap. CDR3 length: 13 amino acids. The CDR3 DNA reads TGTGCCAGCAGGTGGCAGGCTCAGGAAAAACTGTTTTTT. It codes for CASRWQAQEKLFF.

This clonotype occurred many times. The chain links TRBV5-1 to TRBJ2-4; 12 bases line up with TRBD2. The V segment lost 3 bases and the J segment 11 bases; nucleotides outside the gene matches: 3. Germline assignment: CDR1 SGHRS and CDR2 YFSETQ. The CDR3 runs 13 residues. The CDR3: CASSWTSGDLQYF. The CDR3 DNA is TGCGCCAGCAGCTGGACTAGCGGGGACCTTCAGTACTTC.

The V gene is TRBV5-1, the J gene TRBJ2-7; 8 bases match TRBD2. J gave up 0 bases and V 4 bases, and 3 bases lay outside the gene matches. There are 14 residues in the CDR3. Looked up from germline, CDR1 is SGHRS and CDR2 is YFSETQ. CDR3: CASSKAGASYEQYF. The CDR3 DNA sequence: TGCGCCAGCAGCAAAGCGGGAGCCTCCTACGAGCAGTACTTC.

This clonotype was seen more than once but under ten times. This chain uses TRBV20-1 with TRBJ2-5; D uncertain. In germline, CDR1 is DFQATT, CDR2 SNEGSKA (reference sequence). The length of the CDR3 is 14 residues. With 6 bases removed from V and 2 bases from J, the gap between germline ends came to 16 bases. The CDR3 region is CSATRNYLQETQYF. CDR3 nucleotides: TGCAGTGCCACCCGGAATTACCTACAAGAGACCCAGTACTTC.

In this sample, this clonotype turned up many times. The V call is TRBV29-1, the J call TRBJ1-4, with D uncertain. The V gene lost 1 base and the J gene lost 7 bases, with 4 bases spanning the gap. The CDR3 loop spans 11 amino acids. CDR1 is SQVTM, CDR2 ANQGSEA, per germline. CDR3 DNA sequence: TGCAGCGTTGAAGGAGCTGAAAAACTGTTTTTT. This encodes CSVEGAEKLFF. Together with reference TRBV29-1 and TRBJ1-4, the CDR3 gives the full variable domain: SAVISQKPSRDICQRGTSLTIQCQVDSQVTMMFWYRQQPGQSLTLIATANQGSEATYESGFVIDKFPISRPNLTFSTLTVSNMSPEDSSIYLCSVEGAEKLFFGSGTQLSVL.

CDR3 DNA sequence: TGTGCCAGCAGTGGGTTTCTAGCGGGGACGGCGGCAGATACGCAGTATTTT. It encodes CASSGFLAGTAADTQYF. The J gene is TRBJ2-3, the V gene TRBV6-1; TRBD2 aligns across 9 bases. The V and J ends lost 4 bases and 4 bases, in that order; junction bases with no gene match: 12. This CDR3 is built from 17 residues. The germline V gene encodes CDR1 MNHNS and CDR2 SASEGT.

This clonotype was seen many times. The CDR3 DNA reads TGTGCCAGCTCACCACAAGGAGTACCTAACTATGGCTACACCTTC. Translating gives CASSPQGVPNYGYTF. The chain links TRBV18 to TRBJ1-2; the D is unclear. V dropped 1 base and J dropped 0 bases, with 9 bases sitting between them. The CDR3 covers 15 residues. Looked up from germline, CDR1 is KGHSH and CDR2 is LQKENI.

The chain combines TRBV19 with TRBJ2-2; a weak D match, TRBD2 (5 bases). Trimming took 3 bases from V and 3 from J, leaving 8 bases between them. Germline CDR1 and CDR2: LNHDA and SQIVND (reference sequence). The CDR3 is made up of 14 amino acids. CDR3 sequence (DNA): TGTGCCAGTAGTATGGGAGCCGACACCGGGGAGCTGTTTTTT. It yields the protein CASSMGADTGELFF.

CDR3 amino acids: CSASLVYEQYF. CDR3 DNA sequence: TGCAGTGCTAGCCTTGTTTACGAGCAGTACTTC. The chain recombines TRBV20-1 with TRBJ2-7; D remains ambiguous. Germline CDR1 is DFQATT and CDR2 is SNEGSKA (reference sequence). V lost 3 bases and J 4 bases, leaving 7 bases between the germline ends. The CDR3 runs to 11 residues.

This clonotype was detected ten times or more. The chain joins TRBV7-2 to TRBJ1-6, with TRBD1 matching over 8 bases. The V and J ends lost 6 bases and 10 bases, in that order; junction bases with no gene match: 11. The CDR3 spans 15 residues. The germline CDR1 and CDR2 sequences are SGHTA and FQGNSA. CDR3 bases: TGTGCCAGCAGGCCGACCGGGACAGGTGTATCACCCCTCCACTTT. It translates to CASRPTGTGVSPLHF.